Below, 20 T cell receptor beta chains from the same sample are listed, as sequenced in a study of beta chain features in type 1 diabetes. These TCRs' antigens remain unknown. Whole-study findings and limits: Within each of all four CD4+ subsets, Type 1 diabetes patients had TCRB CDR3s that were moderately but significantly shorter.

All of the isolated RNA was reverse transcribed, so expressed TCRB transcripts were sequenced. Using immunoSEQ multiplex PCR, the repertoire was profiled, and TCRdb retains in-frame clones only, with some absent. The sample includes hundreds of thousands of clones, around an eighth of them seen just once. The specimen sequenced was naive CD4+ T cells from blood. Every receptor here comes from a man younger than 35 with type 1 diabetes.

The DNA of the CDR3 is TGCGCCAGCACTCCCGGGGAGACCCAGTACTTC. This encodes CASTPGETQYF. The rearrangement uses TRBV5-1 and TRBJ2-5; D gene unclear. CDR3 size: 11 residues. Germline loops: CDR1 SGHRS, CDR2 YFSETQ. V was shortened by 6 bases and J by 5 bases, with 8 bases between the two germline ends. Looking up the rest from reference TRBV5-1 and TRBJ2-5 gives the full variable domain: KAGVTQTPRYLIKTRGQQVTLSCSPISGHRSVSWYQQTPGQGLQFLFEYFSETQRNKGNFPGRFSGRQFSNSRSEMNVSTLELGDSALYLCASTPGETQYFGPGTRLLVL.

The chain carries TRBV5-4 and TRBJ2-1; D may be TRBD2 (6 bases). With 3 bases removed from V and 8 bases from J, the gap between germline ends came to 21 bases. Per the germline V gene, CDR1 is SGHNT and CDR2 is YYREEE (reference sequence). The CDR3 has 16 residues. This chain's CDR3 is CASSWDSKLIGDEQFF. CDR3 nucleotide sequence: TGTGCCAGCAGCTGGGACTCCAAATTAATTGGTGATGAGCAGTTCTTC. Combining the CDR3 with reference TRBV5-4 and TRBJ2-1 gives the whole variable domain ETGVTQSPTHLIKTRGQQVTLRCSSQSGHNTVSWYQQALGQGPQFIFQYYREEENGRGNFPPRFSGLQFPNYSSELNVNALELDDSALYLCASSWDSKLIGDEQFFGPGTRLTVL.

This clone was counted between two and nine times. This chain uses TRBV18 with TRBJ1-1, with D possibly TRBD1 on 5 matching bases. CDR3 length: 13 amino acids. V was cut by 4 bases and J by 3 bases, with 9 bases left in between. Germline V lookup: CDR1 KGHSH, CDR2 LQKENI. CDR3 in DNA: TGTGCCAGCTCACTGGGGGTTGACACTGAAGCTTTCTTT. It encodes CASSLGVDTEAFF.

This clone was found a few times. The chain recombines TRBV30 with TRBJ1-3, with a weak D call TRBD1 (6 bases). V gave up 3 bases and J gave up 0 bases, with 12 bases separating them. This CDR3 spans 15 amino acids. Germline V gene sequence: CDR1 GTSNPN, CDR2 SVGIG (reference sequence). DNA of the CDR3: TGTGCCTGGAGCCGGGGGCCGGACTCTGGAAACACCATATATTTT. Protein sequence: CAWSRGPDSGNTIYF.

As for this clone: The same CDR3 arises from other DNA sequences in this sample as well. In DNA, the CDR3 is TGTGCCTGGAGTACAGGGGGAAACACTGAAGCTTTCTTT. Protein product: CAWSTGGNTEAFF. The gene calls are TRBV30 and TRBJ1-1; 8 positions match TRBD1. The CDR3 extends over 13 amino acids. Trimming cost V 2 bases and J 2 bases; bases outside gene matches: 1. Germline V lookup: CDR1 GTSNPN, CDR2 SVGIG (reference sequence).

This clone was seen only a few times. The V and J genes are TRBV11-3 and TRBJ1-2; D remains ambiguous. Between the trimmed V and J ends, which lost 3 bases and 1 base, there was a span of 6 bases. CDR1 and CDR2 (germline): SGHNT, YENEEA. This CDR3 is built from 13 residues. The CDR3 coding sequence is TGTGCCAGCAGCTTGGAGGGTAACTATGGCTACACCTTC. Protein: CASSLEGNYGYTF.

The chain employs TRBV11-2 and TRBJ2-1; 7 bases line up with TRBD2. Germline assignment: CDR1 SGHAT and CDR2 FQNNGV. This CDR3 is 16 amino acids long. V dropped 5 bases and J dropped 0; count of bases not matched to a gene: 7. CDR3 coding DNA: TGTGCCAGCAGCGCCGGGACTACTTACTCCTACAATGAGCAGTTCTTC. The encoded protein is CASSAGTTYSYNEQFF.

This clone was detected only a few times. The chain employs TRBV25-1 and TRBJ1-2; 7 bases align to TRBD1. Germline CDR1 is MGHDK and CDR2 is SYGVNS. The CDR3 runs to 14 residues. Losses at the gene ends were 3 bases for V and 8 bases for J; bases not matched to a gene: 9. CDR3 nucleotides: TGTGCCAGCAGTGAGGTTCGGTCGACAGGGGGCTACACCTTC. Protein sequence: CASSEVRSTGGYTF.

The chain links TRBV11-2 to TRBJ2-1, with D perhaps matching TRBD1 (5 bases). This CDR3 is 13 amino acids long. The germline V gene has CDR1 SGHAT and CDR2 FQNNGV. The V end was cut by 5 bases, the J end by 7 bases, with 12 bases between. CDR3 residues: CASSVRTLNEQFF. The DNA of the CDR3 is TGTGCCAGCAGCGTACGGACACTGAATGAGCAGTTCTTC.

The J gene is TRBJ2-1, the V gene TRBV7-9, with TRBD2 identical over 14 bases. This CDR3 region has 16 residues. Germline lookup yields CDR1 SEHNR and CDR2 FQNEAQ (reference sequence). V lost 5 bases, J lost 10 bases, and 10 bases stayed unmatched. CDR3 bases: TGTGCCAGCAGCCACCTGACTAGCGGGGGGGCGAGCGAGCAGTTCTTC. Residues: CASSHLTSGGASEQFF.

This clone came up a few times. The chain links TRBV12-5 to TRBJ2-4; possible D gene TRBD2, 5 bases. The CDR3 contains 13 residues. Germline values: CDR1 LGHNT, CDR2 FRNRAP. Trimming cost V 7 bases and J 2 bases, with 9 bases left between them. The CDR3 is CASAVGTKNIQYF. CDR3 DNA sequence: TGTGCTAGTGCCGTCGGGACCAAAAACATTCAGTACTTC.

The J gene is TRBJ2-1, the V gene TRBV28; 7 nucleotides line up with TRBD1. The CDR3 contains 14 residues. After removal of 9 bases from V and 8 bases from J, the junction contained 13 bases not matched to a gene. Germline CDR1 and CDR2: MDHEN and SYDVKM. CDR3 region: CASYYGTEVDEQFF. The CDR3 nucleotides are TGTGCCAGTTATTATGGGACAGAGGTCGATGAGCAGTTCTTC.

V and J are TRBV7-9 and TRBJ1-6; D uncertain. V lost 4 bases and J lost 10, with 8 bases in between. CDR3 length: 12 residues. CDR1 is SEHNR, CDR2 FQNEAQ, per germline (reference sequence). CDR3 sequence: CASSSPGSPLHF. CDR3 coding DNA: TGTGCCAGCAGCTCCCCTGGCTCACCCCTCCACTTT.

The V gene is TRBV15, the J gene TRBJ2-7, with 8 bases matching TRBD1. Trimming at V came to 5 bases and at J to 3 bases, leaving 6 bases not matched to a gene. Germline V gives CDR1 LNHNV, CDR2 YYDKDF (reference sequence). The CDR3 covers 14 residues. Written as DNA, the CDR3 is TGTGCCACCAGCTACCGGACAGGGAACTACGAGCAGTACTTC. Amino acids: CATSYRTGNYEQYF.

The V call is TRBV10-3, the J call TRBJ2-7; D may be TRBD2 (5 bases). Germline V gene data show CDR1 as ENHRY and CDR2 as SYGVKD. The V and J ends lost 3 bases and 3 bases respectively, with 9 bases between them. The CDR3 covers 13 residues. The CDR3, as DNA: TGTGCCATCAGTGATGGAGGTGGCTACGAGCAGTACTTC. Protein sequence: CAISDGGGYEQYF.

The chain carries TRBV30 and TRBJ2-3; D tentatively reads TRBD1 or TRBD2 (6 bases each). Germline CDR1 GTSNPN, CDR2 SVGIG (reference sequence). Trimming pared 0 bases from V and 6 bases from J, leaving 10 bases between. The CDR3 is made up of 13 amino acids. CDR3 DNA: TGTGCCTGGAGTGTGGTCGGGGGCGATACGCAGTATTTT. Translation gives CAWSVVGGDTQYF.

This clone was seen a few times. The CDR3, as DNA: TGTGCCAGCACCCGTTGGCGGGGGGCCTACGAGCAGTACTTC. Protein sequence: CASTRWRGAYEQYF. The chain combines TRBV6-5 with TRBJ2-7; 8 bases agree with TRBD2. Germline V gene data show CDR1 as MNHEY and CDR2 as SVGAGI. The CDR3 has 14 amino acids. V shed 7 bases, J shed 2 bases, and the junction held 7 bases outside the gene matches.

The J gene is TRBJ2-1, the V gene TRBV2; TRBD1 or TRBD2 may be the D gene (5 bases each). Between the trimmed V and J ends, which lost 6 bases and 7 bases, there was a span of 13 bases. The CDR3 has 13 residues. The V gene's germline CDR1 is SNHLY and CDR2 FYNNEI. The CDR3 DNA reads as TGTGCCAGCAGACAAACCTGGGGGAATGAGCAGTTCTTC. It is translated as CASRQTWGNEQFF.

Written as DNA, the CDR3 is TGTGCCAGCAGTTGGGGAGTTGGACAGGGAGGCACTGAAGCTTTCTTT. Encoded protein: CASSWGVGQGGTEAFF. The chain is built from TRBV6-5 and TRBJ1-1; 8 positions agree with TRBD1. The CDR3 has 16 residues. CDR1 MNHEY and CDR2 SVGAGI come from the germline V gene. J lost 4 bases, V lost 4 bases, and 11 bases had no gene match.

This chain links TRBV16 with TRBJ2-3; D remains unclear. CDR1 and CDR2 from the germline V gene are KGHSY and FQNENV. V lost 8 bases, J lost 6 bases, and 12 bases lay in between. The CDR3 length is 12 residues. The CDR3 is CASSPSTDTQYF. The CDR3 nucleotides are TGTGCCAGCTCCCCCTCCACGGATACGCAGTATTTT.